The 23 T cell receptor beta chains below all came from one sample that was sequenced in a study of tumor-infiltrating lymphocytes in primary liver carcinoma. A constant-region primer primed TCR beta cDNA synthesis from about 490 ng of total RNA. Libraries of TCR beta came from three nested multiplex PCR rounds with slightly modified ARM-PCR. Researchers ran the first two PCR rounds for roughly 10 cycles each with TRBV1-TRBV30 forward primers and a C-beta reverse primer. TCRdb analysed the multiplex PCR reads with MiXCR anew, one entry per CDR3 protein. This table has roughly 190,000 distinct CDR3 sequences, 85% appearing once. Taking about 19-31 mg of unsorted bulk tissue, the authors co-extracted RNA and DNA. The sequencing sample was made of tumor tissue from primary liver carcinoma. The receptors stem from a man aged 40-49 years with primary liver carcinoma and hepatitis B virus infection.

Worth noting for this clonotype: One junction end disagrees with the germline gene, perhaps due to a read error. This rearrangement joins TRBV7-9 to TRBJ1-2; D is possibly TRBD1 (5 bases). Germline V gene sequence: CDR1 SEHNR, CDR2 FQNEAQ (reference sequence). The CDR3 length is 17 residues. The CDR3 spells CASSSRPQEGRSYGCTF. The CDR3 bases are TGTGCCAGCAGCTCCAGACCCCAGGAGGGGCGAAGCTATGGCTGCACCTTC. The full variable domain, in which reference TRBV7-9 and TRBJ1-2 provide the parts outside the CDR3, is DTGVSQNPRHKITKRGQNVTFRCDPISEHNRLYWYRQTLGQGPEFLTYFQNEAQLEKSRLLSDRFSAERPKGSFSTLEIQRTEQGDSAMYLCASSSRPQEGRSYGCTFGSGTRLTVV.

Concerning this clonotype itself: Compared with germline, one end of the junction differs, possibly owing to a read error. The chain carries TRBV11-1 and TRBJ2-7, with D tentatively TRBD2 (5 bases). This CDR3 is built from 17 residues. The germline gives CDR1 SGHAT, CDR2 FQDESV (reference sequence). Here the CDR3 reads CTSNLGPAGESSYEQYF. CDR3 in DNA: TGTACCAGCAACTTAGGGCCGGCGGGTGAAAGTTCCTACGAGCAGTACTTC. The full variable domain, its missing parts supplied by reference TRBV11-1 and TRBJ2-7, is EAEVAQSPRYKITEKSQAVAFWCDPISGHATLYWYRQILGQGPELLVQFQDESVVDDSQLPKDRFSAERLKGVDSTLKIQPAELGDSAMYLCTSNLGPAGESSYEQYFGPGTRLTVT.

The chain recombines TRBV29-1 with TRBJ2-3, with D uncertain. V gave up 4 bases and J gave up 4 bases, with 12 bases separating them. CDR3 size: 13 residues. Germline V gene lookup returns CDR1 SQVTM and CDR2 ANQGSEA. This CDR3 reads CSVGYIRADTQYF. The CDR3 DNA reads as TGCAGCGTTGGCTACATTCGAGCAGATACGCAGTATTTT.

CDR3 bases: TGCAGCATAGAAGGGTCCGATAGGACCGAGACCCAGTACTTC. This gives the protein CSIEGSDRTETQYF. The chain is built from TRBV29-1 and TRBJ2-5; D uncertain. This CDR3 is 14 amino acids long. V was cut by 8 bases and J by 5 bases, with 21 bases left in between. The germline gives CDR1 SQVTM, CDR2 ANQGSEA.

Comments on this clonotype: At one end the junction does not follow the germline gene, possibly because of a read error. The CDR3 reads CSIEGQGKPYEQYF. CDR3 nucleotides: TGCAGCATTGAAGGACAGGGGAAACCTTACGAGCAGTACTTC. The gene calls are TRBV29-1 and TRBJ2-7; 9 bases match TRBD1. The CDR3 sequence is 14 residues long. Germline V gives CDR1 SQVTM, CDR2 ANQGSEA.

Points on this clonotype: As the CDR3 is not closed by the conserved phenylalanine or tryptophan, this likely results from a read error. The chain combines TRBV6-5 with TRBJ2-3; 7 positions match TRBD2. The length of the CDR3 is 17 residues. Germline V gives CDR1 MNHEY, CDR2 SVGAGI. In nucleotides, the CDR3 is TGTGCCAGTAGTTCACTCCCCCTAAGCGGGGTGACAGATACGCAGTATCTT. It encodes CASSSLPLSGVTDTQYL.

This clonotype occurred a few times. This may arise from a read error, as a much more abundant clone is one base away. This CDR3 reads CASSESQESTEAFF. CDR3 bases: TGTGCCAGCAGTGAATCTCAGGAGAGCACTGAAGCTTTCTTT. The chain uses TRBV6-1 and TRBJ1-1; D is undetermined. Per germline, CDR1 MNHNS and CDR2 SASEGT. Trimming removed 2 bases from V and 4 bases from J, with 11 bases in between. The CDR3 totals 14 residues.

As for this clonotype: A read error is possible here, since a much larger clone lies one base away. The CDR3 coding sequence is TGCGCCAGCAGCTTGGACAGTTTCTCTAGCACATATACGCAGTATTTT. Amino acids: CASSLDSFSSTYTQYF. The gene calls are TRBV5-1 and TRBJ2-3; D possibly corresponds to TRBD2 (5 bases). This CDR3 comprises 16 residues. CDR1 and CDR2 (germline): SGHRS, YFSETQ.

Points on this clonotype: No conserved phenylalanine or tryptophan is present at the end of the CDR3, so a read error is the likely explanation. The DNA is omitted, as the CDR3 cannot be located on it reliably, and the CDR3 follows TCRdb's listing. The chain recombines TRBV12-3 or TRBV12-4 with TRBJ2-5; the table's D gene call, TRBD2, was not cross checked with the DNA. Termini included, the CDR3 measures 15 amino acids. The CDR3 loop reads CASSFSPGLKETHYL.

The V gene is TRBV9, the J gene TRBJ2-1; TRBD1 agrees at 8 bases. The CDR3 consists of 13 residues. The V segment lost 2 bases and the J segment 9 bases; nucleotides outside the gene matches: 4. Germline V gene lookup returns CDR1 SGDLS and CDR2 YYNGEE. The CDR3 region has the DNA TGTGCCAGCAGCGTGACAGGGGCTAGTGAGCAGTTCTTC. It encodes CASSVTGASEQFF.

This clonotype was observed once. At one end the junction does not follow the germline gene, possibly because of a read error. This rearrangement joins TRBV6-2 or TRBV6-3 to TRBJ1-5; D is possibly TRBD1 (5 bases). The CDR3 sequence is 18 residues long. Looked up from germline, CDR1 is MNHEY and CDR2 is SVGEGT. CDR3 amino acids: CVSSYSRDGDIRYQPQHF. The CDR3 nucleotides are TGTGTCAGCAGTTACTCCCGGGACGGTGATATAAGGTATCAGCCCCAGCATTTT.

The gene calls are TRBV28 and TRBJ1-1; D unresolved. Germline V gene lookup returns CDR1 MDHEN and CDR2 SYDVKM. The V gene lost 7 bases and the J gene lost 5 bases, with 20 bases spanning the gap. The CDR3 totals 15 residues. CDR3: CASIIGGLRNTEAFF. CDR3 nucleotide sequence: TGTGCCAGCATCATTGGAGGGCTTCGGAATACTGAAGCTTTCTTT.

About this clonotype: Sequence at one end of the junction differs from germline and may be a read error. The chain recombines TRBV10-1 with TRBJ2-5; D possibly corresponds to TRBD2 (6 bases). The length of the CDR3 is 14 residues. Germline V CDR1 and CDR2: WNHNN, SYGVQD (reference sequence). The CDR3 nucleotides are TGCGCCAGCATTGAGACGCGGGATCAAGAGACCCAGTACTTC. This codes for CASIETRDQETQYF.

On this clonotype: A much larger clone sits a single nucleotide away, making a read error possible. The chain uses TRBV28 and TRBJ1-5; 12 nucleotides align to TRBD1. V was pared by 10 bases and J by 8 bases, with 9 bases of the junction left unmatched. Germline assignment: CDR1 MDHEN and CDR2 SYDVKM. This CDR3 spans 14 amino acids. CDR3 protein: CAIRGTGGMEPQHF. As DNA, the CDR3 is TGTGCCATCAGAGGGACAGGGGGCATGGAGCCCCAGCATTTT.

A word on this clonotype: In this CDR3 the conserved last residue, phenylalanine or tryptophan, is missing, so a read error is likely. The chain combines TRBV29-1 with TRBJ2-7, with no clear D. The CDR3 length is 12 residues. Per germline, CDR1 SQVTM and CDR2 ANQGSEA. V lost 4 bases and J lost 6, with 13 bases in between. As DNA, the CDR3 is TGCAGCGTTGGGGGTGGAACCGGCGAGCAGTACCTC. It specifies CSVGGGTGEQYL.

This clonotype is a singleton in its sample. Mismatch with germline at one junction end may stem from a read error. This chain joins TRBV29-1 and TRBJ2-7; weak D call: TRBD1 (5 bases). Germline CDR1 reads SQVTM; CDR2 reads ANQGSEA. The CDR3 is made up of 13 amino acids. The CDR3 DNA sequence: TGCATCGTGACAGTCCCCTTCTCCTACCAGCAGTACTTC. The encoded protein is CIVTVPFSYQQYF.

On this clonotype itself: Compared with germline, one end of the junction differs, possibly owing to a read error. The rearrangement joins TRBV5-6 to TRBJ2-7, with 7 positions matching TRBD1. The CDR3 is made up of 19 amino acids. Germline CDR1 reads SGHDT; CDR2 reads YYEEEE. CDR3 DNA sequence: TGTGCCAGCAGCGCCACAGGGGCCCGCGAGGGGCAGAACTCCTATGAGCATTACTTC. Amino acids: CASSATGAREGQNSYEHYF.

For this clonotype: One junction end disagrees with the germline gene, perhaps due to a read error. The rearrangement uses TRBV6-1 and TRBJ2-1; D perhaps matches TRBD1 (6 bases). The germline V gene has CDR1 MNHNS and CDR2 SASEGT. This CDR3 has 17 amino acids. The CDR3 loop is CASSESSGAPTGNEQFF. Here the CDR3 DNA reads TGCGCCAGCAGTGAAAGTTCTGGGGCGCCGACAGGCAATGAGCAGTTCTTC.

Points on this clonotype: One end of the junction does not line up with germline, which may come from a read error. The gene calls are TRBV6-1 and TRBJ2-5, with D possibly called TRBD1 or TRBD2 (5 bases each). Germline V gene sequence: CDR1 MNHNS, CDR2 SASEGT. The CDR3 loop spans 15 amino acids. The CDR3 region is CASTPSWGSQGTEYF. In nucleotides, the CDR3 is TGTGCGAGCACCCCCTCTTGGGGGAGTCAAGGGACCGAGTACTTC.

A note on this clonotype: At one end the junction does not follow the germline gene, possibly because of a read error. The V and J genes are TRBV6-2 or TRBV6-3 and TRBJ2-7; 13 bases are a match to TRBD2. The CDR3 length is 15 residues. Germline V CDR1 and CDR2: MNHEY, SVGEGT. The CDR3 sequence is CASRQGLAGSSEQNF. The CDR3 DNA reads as TGTGCCAGCAGACAGGGACTAGCGGGATCAAGCGAGCAAAACTTC.

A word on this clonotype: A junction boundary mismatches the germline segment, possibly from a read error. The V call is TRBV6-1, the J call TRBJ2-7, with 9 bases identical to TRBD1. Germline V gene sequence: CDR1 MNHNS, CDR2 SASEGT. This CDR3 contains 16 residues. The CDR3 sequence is CASNPGSGQGSYEQYF. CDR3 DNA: TGTGCCAGCAACCCAGGGTCGGGACAGGGCTCCTACGAGCAGTATTTC.

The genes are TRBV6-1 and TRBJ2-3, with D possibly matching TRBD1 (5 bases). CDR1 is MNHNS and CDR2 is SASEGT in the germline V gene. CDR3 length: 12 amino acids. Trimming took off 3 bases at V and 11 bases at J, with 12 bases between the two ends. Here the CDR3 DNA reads TGTGCCAGCAGTGATGGGGCAGCTAAGCAGTATTTT. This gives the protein CASSDGAAKQYF.

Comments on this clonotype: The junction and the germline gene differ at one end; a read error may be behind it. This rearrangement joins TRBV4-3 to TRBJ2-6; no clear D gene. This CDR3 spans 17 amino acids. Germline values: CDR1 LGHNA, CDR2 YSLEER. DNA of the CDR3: TGCGCTAGCAGCCAAGAAGGGTTCCGCTCTGGGACCAACGTCCTGACTTTC. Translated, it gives CASSQEGFRSGTNVLTF.